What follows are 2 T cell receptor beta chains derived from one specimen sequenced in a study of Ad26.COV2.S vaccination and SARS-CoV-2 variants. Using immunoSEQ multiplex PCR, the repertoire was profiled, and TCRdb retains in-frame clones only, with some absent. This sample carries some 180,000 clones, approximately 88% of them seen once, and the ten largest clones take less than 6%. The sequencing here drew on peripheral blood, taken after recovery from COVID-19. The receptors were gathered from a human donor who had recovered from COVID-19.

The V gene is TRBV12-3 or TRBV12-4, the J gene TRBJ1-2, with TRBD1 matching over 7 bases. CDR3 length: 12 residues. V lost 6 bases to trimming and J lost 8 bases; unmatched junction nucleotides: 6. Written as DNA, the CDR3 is TGTGCCAGCAGGACAGGGTCGCGGGGCTACACCTTC. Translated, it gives CASRTGSRGYTF.

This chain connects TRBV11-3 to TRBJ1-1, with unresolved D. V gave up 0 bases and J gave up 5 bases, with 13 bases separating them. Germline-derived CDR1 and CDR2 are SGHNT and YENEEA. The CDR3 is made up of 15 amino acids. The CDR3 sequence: CASSLDSSEETEAFF. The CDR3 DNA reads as TGTGCCAGCAGCTTAGACAGCTCAGAGGAGACTGAAGCTTTCTTT.